Presented here are 22 T cell receptor beta chains from one specimen sequenced in a study of PD-L1 blockade in urothelial cancer. Using immunoSEQ multiplex PCR, the repertoire was profiled, and TCRdb retains in-frame clones only, with some absent. The sample gives around 63,000 clones, roughly 80% of which show up once; more than 5% is in the top ten. The time point was: pretreatment peripheral blood. The sequencing here drew on PBMCs, taken around atezolizumab (anti-PD-L1) treatment. Every receptor here comes from a man aged 65 to 79 with urothelial cancer.

This clone was observed a few times. The rearrangement joins TRBV9 to TRBJ1-4, with D possibly TRBD1 on 6 matching bases. The length of the CDR3 is 14 residues. Between the trimmed V and J ends, which lost 7 bases and 8 bases, there was a span of 18 bases. Per germline, CDR1 SGDLS and CDR2 YYNGEE. CDR3 nucleotides: TGTGCCAGCTCGGGAGGGGGTGTAGACGAAAAACTGTTTTTT. This translates into CASSGGGVDEKLFF.

The chain uses TRBV2 and TRBJ1-1, with 10 bases fitting TRBD1. V shed 6 bases and J 4 bases; nucleotides not matched to a gene: 11. This CDR3 has 16 residues. Germline-derived CDR1 and CDR2 are SNHLY and FYNNEI. The CDR3 coding sequence is TGTGCCAGCAGGCTGACAGGGGGCCAGGTCGGCACTGAAGCTTTCTTT. Amino acid sequence: CASRLTGGQVGTEAFF.

The gene calls are TRBV5-1 and TRBJ2-7; TRBD1 is a possible D gene (7 bases). The germline V gene has CDR1 SGHRS and CDR2 YFSETQ. The CDR3 is made up of 20 amino acids. Trimming took 4 bases from V and 5 from J, leaving 34 bases between them. The CDR3 DNA follows: TGCGCCAGCAGCAAGAGAGGGACAGCGGAGGAGGGCTTATTTCTCAACGAGCAGTACTTC. Amino acids: CASSKRGTAEEGLFLNEQYF.

The chain combines TRBV6-1 with TRBJ2-7; 7 nucleotides align to TRBD1. Per germline, CDR1 MNHNS and CDR2 SASEGT. The junction had 6 bases not matched to a gene; V was cut back by 4 bases and J by 3 bases. The CDR3 spans 14 residues. DNA for the CDR3: TGTGCCAGCAGTGTGACAGGGACCTACTACGAGCAGTACTTC. Its translation: CASSVTGTYYEQYF.

In DNA, the CDR3 is TGTGCCTGGAGTGTAGGAGGGACCGGGGAGCTGTTTTTT. This translates into CAWSVGGTGELFF. The chain joins TRBV30 to TRBJ2-2; D may be TRBD2 (6 bases). Between the trimmed V and J ends, which lost 0 bases and 5 bases, there was a span of 7 bases. The CDR3 has 13 amino acids. The germline CDR1 and CDR2 sequences are GTSNPN and SVGIG (reference sequence).

The rearrangement links TRBV19 to TRBJ2-1, with D possibly being TRBD2 (6 bases). The CDR3 has 15 residues. V dropped 0 bases and J dropped 5 bases, with 11 bases sitting between them. Germline assignment: CDR1 LNHDA and CDR2 SQIVND (reference sequence). The CDR3 loop is CASSIEDSGDNEQFF. CDR3 nucleotide sequence: TGTGCCAGTAGTATAGAAGATAGCGGCGACAATGAGCAGTTCTTC.

Worth noting for this clone: Being one base from a much bigger clone, this may be a read error. Other nucleotide sequences from this sample produce the same CDR3. The chain combines TRBV5-6 with TRBJ1-1, with D unresolved. Germline CDR1 SGHDT, CDR2 YYEEEE. The V end lost 4 bases, the J end lost 2 bases, and 12 bases lay between the germline ends. This CDR3 is built from 14 residues. CDR3 protein: CASSRYTRNTEAFF. CDR3 in DNA: TGTGCCAGCAGCCGATACACTAGAAACACTGAAGCTTTCTTT. Looking up the rest from reference TRBV5-6 and TRBJ1-1 gives the full variable domain: DAGVTQSPTHLIKTRGQQVTLRCSPKSGHDTVSWYQQALGQGPQFIFQYYEEEERQRGNFPDRFSGHQFPNYSSELNVNALLLGDSALYLCASSRYTRNTEAFFGQGTRLTVV.

This chain links TRBV6-1 with TRBJ2-5; 7 nucleotides match TRBD1. The germline gives CDR1 MNHNS, CDR2 SASEGT. The CDR3 length is 15 residues. The V and J ends lost 6 bases and 2 bases, in that order; junction bases with no gene match: 9. The CDR3 DNA reads TGTGCCAGCAGAGAAACGGGACAGACACAAGAGACCCAGTACTTC. Protein product: CASRETGQTQETQYF.

The J gene is TRBJ2-3, the V gene TRBV7-6; 9 bases fit TRBD2. This CDR3 spans 15 amino acids. V was pared by 5 bases and J by 3 bases, with 6 bases of the junction left unmatched. Germline assignment: CDR1 SGHVS and CDR2 FNYEAQ. CDR3 DNA: TGTGCCAGCAGCCCGCGGGGGGGCTGGACAGATACGCAGTATTTT. It is translated as CASSPRGGWTDTQYF.

This clone was observed a single time. The chain recombines TRBV7-9 with TRBJ2-5; 14 nucleotides line up with TRBD2. The CDR3 is made up of 15 amino acids. Trimming cost V 5 bases and J 7 bases; bases outside gene matches: 6. Germline V gene data show CDR1 as SEHNR and CDR2 as FQNEAQ (reference sequence). CDR3 in amino acids: CASSGPGTSGGTQYF. CDR3 in DNA: TGTGCCAGCAGCGGACCCGGGACTAGCGGGGGGACCCAGTACTTC.

The CDR3 bases are TGCGCCAGCAGCCCCTGGGACTTGCAGGATACGCAGTATTTT. Translating it yields CASSPWDLQDTQYF. V and J are TRBV5-1 and TRBJ2-3, with D possibly TRBD2 on 6 matching bases. Looked up from germline, CDR1 is SGHRS and CDR2 is YFSETQ. The V gene lost 4 bases and the J gene lost 6 bases, with 15 bases spanning the gap. This CDR3 contains 14 residues.

This clone was seen a few times. The rearrangement joins TRBV9 to TRBJ1-3; 11 bases are shared with TRBD1. CDR3 length equals 15 residues. The junction had 5 bases not matched to a gene; V was cut back by 4 bases and J by 5 bases. Germline V gene sequence: CDR1 SGDLS, CDR2 YYNGEE. CDR3 coding DNA: TGTGCCAGCAGCACCGGGACAGGGGGTCGAAACACCATATATTTT. This codes for CASSTGTGGRNTIYF.

The chain has TRBV18 and TRBJ2-1, with 12 bases identical to TRBD2. The trim removed 4 bases at V and 8 bases at J, leaving 3 bases unmatched. The germline CDR1 and CDR2 sequences are KGHSH and LQKENI. The CDR3 is 14 residues long. CDR3 region: CASSRASGRDEQFF. The CDR3 DNA reads as TGTGCCAGCTCACGTGCTAGCGGGAGGGATGAGCAGTTCTTC.

This clone was seen just once. The CDR3 coding sequence is TGCGCCAGCAGCTTCGGCGGCGATTCTGCTAATGAAAAACTGTTTTTT. This gives the protein CASSFGGDSANEKLFF. The chain has TRBV5-1 and TRBJ1-4; D is undetermined. CDR1 SGHRS and CDR2 YFSETQ come from the germline V gene. Trimming stripped 2 bases from V and 3 bases from J, with 14 bases between. The CDR3 has 16 amino acids.

The rearrangement uses TRBV2 and TRBJ1-5; tentative D call: TRBD1 (5 bases). Trimming took off 2 bases at V and 7 bases at J, with 15 bases between the two ends. This CDR3 region has 15 residues. The germline V gene encodes CDR1 SNHLY and CDR2 FYNNEI. DNA for the CDR3: TGTGCCAGCAGTGAAAGTGACACAGGAACGCAGCCCCAGCATTTT. Its protein product is CASSESDTGTQPQHF.

This chain joins TRBV9 and TRBJ1-3; D ambiguous. Germline V gives CDR1 SGDLS, CDR2 YYNGEE. The ends were cut back, 4 bases at V and 0 bases at J, with 14 bases in the middle. The CDR3 has 16 residues. This CDR3 reads CASSPRVMASGNTIYF. CDR3 DNA sequence: TGTGCCAGCAGCCCCCGGGTTATGGCCTCTGGAAACACCATATATTTT.

This chain links TRBV9 with TRBJ1-1; perhaps TRBD1 as D (5 bases). Germline V gene lookup returns CDR1 SGDLS and CDR2 YYNGEE. The CDR3 length is 14 residues. Trimming took 0 bases from V and 1 from J, leaving 7 bases between them. The CDR3 sequence: CASSVAGQNTEAFF. Here the CDR3 DNA reads TGTGCCAGCAGCGTAGCAGGACAGAACACTGAAGCTTTCTTT.

The chain employs TRBV6-1 and TRBJ2-3, with no clear D. CDR3 length: 16 amino acids. The V gene lost 4 bases and the J gene lost 4 bases, with 18 bases spanning the gap. The V gene's germline CDR1 is MNHNS and CDR2 SASEGT. In DNA form, the CDR3 reads TGTGCCAGCAGTGCCCCAATCACAATCAATGCAGATACGCAGTATTTT. It encodes CASSAPITINADTQYF.

This rearrangement joins TRBV2 to TRBJ1-2, with TRBD1 matching 8 bases. CDR1 is SNHLY, CDR2 FYNNEI, per germline. With 4 bases clipped from V and 7 bases from J, the junction kept 8 bases outside the gene matches. There are 14 residues in the CDR3. CDR3 loop: CASSATDREGGYTF. CDR3 DNA: TGTGCCAGCAGTGCTACGGACAGGGAAGGTGGCTACACCTTC.

This clone is judged medium-sized. The chain employs TRBV11-2 and TRBJ1-1, with 8 nucleotides matching TRBD1. Germline values: CDR1 SGHAT, CDR2 FQNNGV. The ends lost 5 bases at V and 4 bases at J; junction bases unmatched: 6. The CDR3 has 14 residues. The CDR3 DNA reads TGTGCCAGCAGCCCACGCACAGGGGGCACTGAAGCTTTCTTT. It specifies CASSPRTGGTEAFF.

V and J are TRBV29-1 and TRBJ1-2, with 8 bases lining up with TRBD1. V gave up 6 bases and J gave up 8 bases; unmatched junction bases: 8. This CDR3 is 12 amino acids long. Germline V gene data show CDR1 as SQVTM and CDR2 as ANQGSEA. CDR3: CSVADRGGGYTF. In nucleotides, the CDR3 is TGCAGCGTCGCCGACAGGGGTGGCGGCTACACCTTC.

The chain joins TRBV7-2 to TRBJ2-7; 8 nucleotides match TRBD2. V was clipped by 5 bases and J by 2 bases; unmatched bases: 8. The CDR3 extends over 15 amino acids. Germline CDR1 SGHTA, CDR2 FQGNSA. The CDR3 DNA follows: TGTGCCAGCAGCCCAAATAGCGGGACGACCTACGAGCAGTACTTC. Translated: CASSPNSGTTYEQYF.